The 21 T cell receptor beta chains below were found in one sample sequenced in a study of blood T cell repertoires in COVID-19. Some clones are missing from TCRdb's copy, which holds only in-frame ones; the method was immunoSEQ multiplex PCR. The table includes roughly 400,000 clones, around 90% detected once. Sequenced material: PBMCs or T cells enriched from blood (not recorded which). These receptors were obtained from a woman between 40 and 50 years old with acute COVID-19.

The chain uses TRBV30 and TRBJ1-1; D not resolved. V shed 4 bases and J shed 1 base, with 10 bases lying between them. From germline, CDR1 is GTSNPN and CDR2 SVGIG (reference sequence). The CDR3 is made up of 13 amino acids. The CDR3 protein is CAWIQRRNTEAFF. CDR3 nucleotide sequence: TGTGCCTGGATCCAGAGGAGGAACACTGAAGCTTTCTTT.

This chain links TRBV29-1 with TRBJ1-1, with TRBD1 matching 8 bases. This CDR3 region has 14 residues. The germline V gene encodes CDR1 SQVTM and CDR2 ANQGSEA. J gave up 5 bases and V 2 bases, and 7 bases lay outside the gene matches. Written as DNA, the CDR3 is TGCAGCGTTGAACAGGGGGCGCGGGTGACTGAAGCTTTCTTT. This translates into CSVEQGARVTEAFF.

This chain connects TRBV18 to TRBJ1-1; no reliable D call. With 5 bases removed from V and 5 bases from J, the gap between germline ends came to 12 bases. The germline V gene encodes CDR1 KGHSH and CDR2 LQKENI. This CDR3 has 13 residues. The CDR3 is CASSDQRGTEAFF. As DNA, the CDR3 is TGTGCCAGCTCAGACCAGAGAGGGACTGAAGCTTTCTTT.

J is TRBJ1-4 and V is TRBV11-2, with a weak D call TRBD1 (5 bases). CDR3 size: 16 residues. CDR1 is SGHAT and CDR2 is FQNNGV in the germline V gene. V was clipped by 5 bases and J by 3 bases, with 16 bases between them. CDR3 amino acids: CASSLGGVWANEKLFF. In DNA, the CDR3 is TGTGCCAGCAGCCTGGGGGGAGTGTGGGCTAATGAAAAACTGTTTTTT.

The chain is built from TRBV29-1 and TRBJ2-3; D perhaps matches TRBD2 (6 bases). The CDR3 consists of 12 residues. The germline gives CDR1 SQVTM, CDR2 ANQGSEA. Trimming stripped 5 bases from V and 5 bases from J, with 11 bases between. CDR3 in amino acids: CSVKEGGDTQYF. Here the CDR3 DNA reads TGCAGCGTTAAGGAGGGCGGAGATACGCAGTATTTT.

This clone was detected only a few times. The chain is built from TRBV7-9 and TRBJ2-3, with 13 bases matching TRBD2. The germline V gene encodes CDR1 SEHNR and CDR2 FQNEAQ (reference sequence). This CDR3 region has 15 residues. V dropped 8 bases and J dropped 1; count of bases not matched to a gene: 3. CDR3 protein: CASRLAGGRTDTQYF. In DNA, the CDR3 is TGTGCCAGCCGACTAGCGGGGGGTCGCACAGATACGCAGTATTTT.

The chain combines TRBV4-1 with TRBJ2-7; D not resolved. This CDR3 comprises 15 residues. CDR1 and CDR2 from the germline V gene are MGHRA and YSYEKL. Between the trimmed V and J ends, which lost 2 bases and 4 bases, there was a span of 15 bases. CDR3 sequence (DNA): TGCGCCAGCAGCCAAAACCCCTCCGAGGCATACGAGCAGTACTTC. It specifies CASSQNPSEAYEQYF.

The rearrangement uses TRBV11-2 and TRBJ2-7, with D possibly being TRBD1 (6 bases). This CDR3 region has 14 residues. Trimming removed 3 bases at V and 7 bases at J, with 16 bases between. The V gene's germline CDR1 is SGHAT and CDR2 FQNNGV. The CDR3 DNA follows: TGTGCCAGCAGCTTTGCTTCCACAGGGCGAGAGCAGTACTTC. This translates into CASSFASTGREQYF. The full variable domain, in which reference TRBV11-2 and TRBJ2-7 provide the parts outside the CDR3, is EAGVAQSPRYKIIEKRQSVAFWCNPISGHATLYWYQQILGQGPKLLIQFQNNGVVDDSQLPKDRFSAERLKGVDSTLKIQPAKLEDSAVYLCASSFASTGREQYFGPGTRLTVT.

The gene calls are TRBV30 and TRBJ2-3; D not certain. The CDR3 extends over 11 amino acids. Trimming removed 1 base from V and 5 bases from J, with 4 bases in between. Germline CDR1 and CDR2: GTSNPN and SVGIG (reference sequence). In nucleotides, the CDR3 is TGTGCCTGGAGTGCACAAGATACGCAGTATTTT. Amino acids: CAWSAQDTQYF.

V and J are TRBV6-5 and TRBJ1-2, with 9 bases fitting TRBD1. The junction had 4 bases not matched to a gene; V was cut back by 2 bases and J by 3 bases. From germline, CDR1 is MNHEY and CDR2 SVGAGI. CDR3 length: 15 amino acids. CDR3 residues: CASSYLGQGDYGYTF. In DNA form, the CDR3 reads TGTGCCAGCAGTTACCTGGGACAGGGAGACTATGGCTACACCTTC.

There are many counts of this clone. The V and J genes are TRBV19 and TRBJ1-1, with 7 nucleotides matching TRBD1. Trimming removed 4 bases from V and 5 bases from J; junction bases left unmatched: 4. Germline V gene data show CDR1 as LNHDA and CDR2 as SQIVND (reference sequence). This CDR3 is 13 amino acids long. As DNA, the CDR3 is TGTGCCAGTAGTACCTCAGGGGGAACTGAAGCTTTCTTT. Translation gives CASSTSGGTEAFF.

CDR3 coding DNA: TGTGCCAGCAGCCCACAGGGGCTGGATCAGCCCCAGCATTTT. As protein: CASSPQGLDQPQHF. This chain joins TRBV7-9 and TRBJ1-5; 7 positions agree with TRBD1. With 5 bases clipped from V and 5 bases from J, the junction kept 6 bases outside the gene matches. CDR1 and CDR2 from the germline V gene are SEHNR and FQNEAQ (reference sequence). The CDR3 is made up of 14 amino acids.

The V gene is TRBV18, the J gene TRBJ2-6; weak D call: TRBD1 (6 bases). This CDR3 comprises 19 residues. CDR1 and CDR2 (germline): KGHSH, LQKENI. Trimming removed 1 base at V and 0 bases at J, with 16 bases between. CDR3: CASSPRAQGSTSGANVLTF. CDR3 nucleotides: TGTGCCAGCTCACCACGAGCACAGGGTTCGACCTCTGGGGCCAACGTCCTGACTTTC.

The V gene is TRBV5-4, the J gene TRBJ2-3, with TRBD2 identical over 8 bases. Looked up from germline, CDR1 is SGHNT and CDR2 is YYREEE (reference sequence). V shed 4 bases and J 2 bases; nucleotides not matched to a gene: 9. The CDR3 is 16 residues long. CDR3 nucleotides: TGTGCCAGCAGCGGGGCAGCGGGGGACCCCACAGATACGCAGTATTTT. Its protein product is CASSGAAGDPTDTQYF. Based on the CDR3 plus reference TRBV5-4 and TRBJ2-3, the full variable domain is ETGVTQSPTHLIKTRGQQVTLRCSSQSGHNTVSWYQQALGQGPQFIFQYYREEENGRGNFPPRFSGLQFPNYSSELNVNALELDDSALYLCASSGAAGDPTDTQYFGPGTRLTVL.

This clone has only one observation. V gene TRBV27 combines with J gene TRBJ1-1, with 8 positions matching TRBD1. CDR3 size: 15 residues. Losses at the gene ends were 5 bases for V and 2 bases for J; bases not matched to a gene: 7. Germline V CDR1 and CDR2: MNHEY, SMNVEV (reference sequence). CDR3 sequence reads: CASSPRTGTNTEAFF. DNA of the CDR3: TGTGCCAGCAGTCCCCGGACAGGGACTAACACTGAAGCTTTCTTT.

This chain joins TRBV2 and TRBJ2-5, with D maybe TRBD1 (5 bases). The germline V gene encodes CDR1 SNHLY and CDR2 FYNNEI. Deletions cut 4 bases from V and 3 bases from J, with 12 bases between. The CDR3 contains 14 residues. The CDR3 DNA sequence: TGTGCCAGCAGTGGGGCGGAAGGGGAAGAGACCCAGTACTTC. It is translated as CASSGAEGEETQYF.

This chain connects TRBV19 to TRBJ1-6; D ambiguous. This CDR3 has 16 amino acids. With 3 bases removed from V and 6 bases from J, the gap between germline ends came to 15 bases. The germline V gene encodes CDR1 LNHDA and CDR2 SQIVND (reference sequence). The CDR3 nucleotides are TGTGCCAGTAGTATTGGGCAGGCGACCCCTAATTCACCCCTCCACTTT. It encodes CASSIGQATPNSPLHF.

The chain joins TRBV18 to TRBJ1-6; maybe TRBD1 (5 bases). The CDR3 is 16 amino acids. Germline CDR1 reads KGHSH; CDR2 reads LQKENI. The V end was cut by 3 bases, the J end by 8 bases, with 17 bases between. The CDR3 loop reads CASSPPGRVVDSPLHF. The CDR3 bases are TGTGCCAGCTCACCCCCCGGCAGGGTGGTTGATTCACCCCTCCACTTT. The full variable domain, rest sourced from reference TRBV18 and TRBJ1-6, is NAGVMQNPRHLVRRRGQEARLRCSPMKGHSHVYWYRQLPEEGLKFMVYLQKENIIDESGMPKERFSAEFPKEGPSILRIQQVVRGDSAAYFCASSPPGRVVDSPLHFGNGTRLTVT.

This clone occurred a few times. CDR3 DNA sequence: TGCAGCGTTGACGATGGCTACACCTTC. As protein: CSVDDGYTF. This chain joins TRBV29-1 and TRBJ1-2; D not resolved. The ends were cut back, 3 bases at V and 6 bases at J, with 2 bases in the middle. Germline V gives CDR1 SQVTM, CDR2 ANQGSEA. The CDR3 length is 9 residues.

This clone showed up just once. The V and J genes are TRBV5-1 and TRBJ2-1; maybe TRBD2 (6 bases). This CDR3 comprises 16 residues. Trimming left V 0 bases short and J 3 bases short, with 13 bases between. Germline lookup yields CDR1 SGHRS and CDR2 YFSETQ. In nucleotides, the CDR3 is TGCGCCAGCAGCTTGGACGGGGCGGGGATCTACAATGAGCAGTTCTTC. Translation: CASSLDGAGIYNEQFF.

The V gene is TRBV2, the J gene TRBJ1-5; TRBD1 might be the D (5 bases). The V and J ends lost 2 bases and 4 bases respectively, with 9 bases between them. The CDR3 runs to 14 residues. The germline V gene encodes CDR1 SNHLY and CDR2 FYNNEI. CDR3 sequence: CASSETQGNQPQHF. The CDR3 coding sequence is TGTGCCAGCAGTGAAACGCAGGGTAATCAGCCCCAGCATTTT. The full variable domain, with the rest looked up from reference TRBV2 and TRBJ1-5, is EPEVTQTPSHQVTQMGQEVILRCVPISNHLYFYWYRQILGQKVEFLVSFYNNEISEKSEIFDDQFSVERPDGSNFTLKIRSTKLEDSAMYFCASSETQGNQPQHFGDGTRLSIL.